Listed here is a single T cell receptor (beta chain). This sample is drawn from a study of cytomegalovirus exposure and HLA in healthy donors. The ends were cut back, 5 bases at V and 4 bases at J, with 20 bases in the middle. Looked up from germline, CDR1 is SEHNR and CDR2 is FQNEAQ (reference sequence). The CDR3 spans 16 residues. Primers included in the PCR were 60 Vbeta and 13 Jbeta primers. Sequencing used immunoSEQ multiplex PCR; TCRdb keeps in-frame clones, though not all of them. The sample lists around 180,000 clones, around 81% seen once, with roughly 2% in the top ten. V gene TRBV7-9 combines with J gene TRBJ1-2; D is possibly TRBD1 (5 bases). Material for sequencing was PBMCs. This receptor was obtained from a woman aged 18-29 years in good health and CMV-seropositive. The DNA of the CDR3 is TGTGCCAGCAGCCCACTCGGGGGGAGTTCCTCCTATGGCTACACCTTC. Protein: CASSPLGGSSSYGYTF.